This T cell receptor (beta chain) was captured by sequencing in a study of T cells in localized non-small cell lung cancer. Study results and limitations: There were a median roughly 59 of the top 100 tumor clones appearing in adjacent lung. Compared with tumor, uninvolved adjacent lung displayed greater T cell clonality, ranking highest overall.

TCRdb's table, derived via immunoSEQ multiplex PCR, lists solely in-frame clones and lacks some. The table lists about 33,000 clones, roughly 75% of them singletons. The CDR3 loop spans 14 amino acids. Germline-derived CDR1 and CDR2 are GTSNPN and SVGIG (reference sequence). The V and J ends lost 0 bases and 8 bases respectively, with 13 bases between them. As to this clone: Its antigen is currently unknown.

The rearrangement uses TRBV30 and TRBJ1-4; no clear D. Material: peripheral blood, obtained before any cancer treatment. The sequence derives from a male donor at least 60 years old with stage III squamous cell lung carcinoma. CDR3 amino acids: CAWSVLGQGEKLFF. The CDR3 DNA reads TGTGCCTGGAGTGTATTGGGTCAAGGAGAAAAACTGTTTTTT.